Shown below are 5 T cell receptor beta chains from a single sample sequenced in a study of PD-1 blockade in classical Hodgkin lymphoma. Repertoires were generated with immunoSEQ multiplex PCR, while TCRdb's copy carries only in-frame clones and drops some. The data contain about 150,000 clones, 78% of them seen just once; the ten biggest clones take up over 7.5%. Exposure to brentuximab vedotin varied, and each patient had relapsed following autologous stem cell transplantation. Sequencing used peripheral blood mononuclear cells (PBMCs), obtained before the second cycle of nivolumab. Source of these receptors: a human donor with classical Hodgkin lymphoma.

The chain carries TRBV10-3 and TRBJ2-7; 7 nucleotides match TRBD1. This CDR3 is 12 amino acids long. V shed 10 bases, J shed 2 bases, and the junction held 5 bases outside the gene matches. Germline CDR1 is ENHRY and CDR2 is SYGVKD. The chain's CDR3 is CATQGEPYEQYF. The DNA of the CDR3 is TGTGCCACCCAGGGGGAGCCCTACGAGCAGTACTTC.

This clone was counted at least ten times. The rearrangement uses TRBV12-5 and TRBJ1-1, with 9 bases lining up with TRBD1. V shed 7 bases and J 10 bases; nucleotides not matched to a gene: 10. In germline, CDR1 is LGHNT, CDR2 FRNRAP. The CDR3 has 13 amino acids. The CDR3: CASVHGTGFRAFF. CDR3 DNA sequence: TGTGCTAGTGTCCACGGGACAGGGTTTAGAGCTTTCTTT.

The CDR3 protein is CASSERETGILSMNTEAFF. CDR3 in DNA: TGTGCCAGCAGTGAACGGGAGACAGGGATTTTAAGCATGAACACTGAAGCTTTCTTT. The chain is built from TRBV6-1 and TRBJ1-1, with 7 positions matching TRBD1. The CDR3 contains 19 residues. The junction had 15 bases not matched to a gene; V was cut back by 2 bases and J by 0 bases. CDR1 MNHNS and CDR2 SASEGT come from the germline V gene.

The CDR3 DNA is TGCAGCGTGGTACAGGGCACAGATACGCAGTATTTT. Translation gives CSVVQGTDTQYF. J is TRBJ2-3 and V is TRBV29-1, with D tentatively TRBD1 (5 bases). Trimming cost V 6 bases and J 1 base, with 8 bases left between them. Germline CDR1 reads SQVTM; CDR2 reads ANQGSEA. The CDR3 loop spans 12 amino acids.

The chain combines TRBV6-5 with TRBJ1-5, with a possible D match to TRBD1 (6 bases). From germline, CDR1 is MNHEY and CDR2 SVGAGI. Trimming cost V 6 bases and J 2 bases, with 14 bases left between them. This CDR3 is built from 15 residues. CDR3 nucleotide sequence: TGTGCCAGCAGAGGCAGGGGTGAGGGCAATCAGCCCCAGCATTTT. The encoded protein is CASRGRGEGNQPQHF.